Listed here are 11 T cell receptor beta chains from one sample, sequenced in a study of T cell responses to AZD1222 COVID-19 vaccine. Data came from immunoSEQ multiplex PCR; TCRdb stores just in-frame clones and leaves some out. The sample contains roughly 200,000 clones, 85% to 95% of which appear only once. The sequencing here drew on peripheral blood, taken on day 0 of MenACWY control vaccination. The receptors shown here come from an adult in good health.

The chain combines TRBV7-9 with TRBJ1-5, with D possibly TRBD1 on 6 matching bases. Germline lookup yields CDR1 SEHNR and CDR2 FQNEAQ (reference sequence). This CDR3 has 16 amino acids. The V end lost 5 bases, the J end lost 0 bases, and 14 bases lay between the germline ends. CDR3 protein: CASSPLDRDSNQPQHF. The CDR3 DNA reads TGTGCCAGCAGCCCCCTGGACAGAGATAGCAATCAGCCCCAGCATTTT.

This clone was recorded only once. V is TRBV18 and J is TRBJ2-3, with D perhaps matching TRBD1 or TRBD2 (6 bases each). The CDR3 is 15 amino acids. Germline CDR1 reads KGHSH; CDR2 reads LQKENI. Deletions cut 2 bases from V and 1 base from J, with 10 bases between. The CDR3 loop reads CASSPRGARTDTQYF. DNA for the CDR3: TGTGCCAGCTCACCAAGGGGGGCCCGCACAGATACGCAGTATTTT.

This CDR3 is CASSLEGYYYGYTF. DNA for the CDR3: TGCGCCAGCAGCTTGGAAGGATACTACTATGGCTACACCTTC. The rearrangement links TRBV5-1 to TRBJ1-2; no firm D call. Germline CDR1 is SGHRS and CDR2 is YFSETQ. V was clipped by 0 bases and J by 3 bases, with 9 bases between them. The CDR3 has 14 amino acids.

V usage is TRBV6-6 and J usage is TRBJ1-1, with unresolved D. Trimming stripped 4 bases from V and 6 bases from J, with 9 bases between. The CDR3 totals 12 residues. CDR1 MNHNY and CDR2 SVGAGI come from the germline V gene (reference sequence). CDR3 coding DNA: TGTGCCAGCAGTTTAGGGATGGCTGAAGCTTTCTTT. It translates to CASSLGMAEAFF.

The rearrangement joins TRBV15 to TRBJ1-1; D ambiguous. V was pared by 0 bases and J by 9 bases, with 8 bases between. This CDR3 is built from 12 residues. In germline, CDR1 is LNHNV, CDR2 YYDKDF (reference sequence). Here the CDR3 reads CATSRDLTQAFF. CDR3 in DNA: TGTGCCACCAGCAGAGATTTGACCCAAGCTTTCTTT. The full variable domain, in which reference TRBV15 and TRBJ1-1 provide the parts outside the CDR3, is DAMVIQNPRYQVTQFGKPVTLSCSQTLNHNVMYWYQQKSSQAPKLLFHYYDKDFNNEADTPDNFQSRRPNTSFCFLDIRSPGLGDTAMYLCATSRDLTQAFFGQGTRLTVV.

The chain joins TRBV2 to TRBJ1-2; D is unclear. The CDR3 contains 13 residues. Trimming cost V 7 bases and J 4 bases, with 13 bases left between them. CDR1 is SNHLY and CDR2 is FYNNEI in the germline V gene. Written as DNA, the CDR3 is TGTGCCAGCACCCCAGTAGGGAGCTATGGCTACACCTTC. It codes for CASTPVGSYGYTF.

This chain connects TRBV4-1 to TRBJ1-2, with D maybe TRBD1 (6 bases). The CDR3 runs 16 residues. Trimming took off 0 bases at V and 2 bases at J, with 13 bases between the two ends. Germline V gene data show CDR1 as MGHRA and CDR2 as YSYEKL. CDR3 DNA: TGCGCCAGCAGCCAAGAAGGCGGGGGCCGAAACTATGGCTACACCTTC. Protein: CASSQEGGGRNYGYTF.

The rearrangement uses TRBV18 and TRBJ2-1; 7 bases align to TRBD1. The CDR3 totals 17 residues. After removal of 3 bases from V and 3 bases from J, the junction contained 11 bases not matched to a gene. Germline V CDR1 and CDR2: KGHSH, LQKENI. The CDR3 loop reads CASSPPTGMVDYNEQFF. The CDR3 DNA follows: TGTGCCAGCTCACCTCCGACAGGGATGGTAGACTACAATGAGCAGTTCTTC. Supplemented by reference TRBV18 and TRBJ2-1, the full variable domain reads NAGVMQNPRHLVRRRGQEARLRCSPMKGHSHVYWYRQLPEEGLKFMVYLQKENIIDESGMPKERFSAEFPKEGPSILRIQQVVRGDSAAYFCASSPPTGMVDYNEQFFGPGTRLTVL.

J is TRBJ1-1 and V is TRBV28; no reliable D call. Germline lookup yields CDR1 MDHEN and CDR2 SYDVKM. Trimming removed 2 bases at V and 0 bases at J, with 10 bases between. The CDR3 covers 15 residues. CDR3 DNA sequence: TGTGCCAGCAGTTTACGGTGGAACATGAACACTGAAGCTTTCTTT. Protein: CASSLRWNMNTEAFF.

The CDR3 DNA reads as TGCGCCAGCAGCTTGCAGACAGGGGGCGGTGAAGACATTCAGTACTTC. It specifies CASSLQTGGGEDIQYF. The chain has TRBV5-1 and TRBJ2-4; 10 bases are a match to TRBD1. Trimming took 1 base from V and 8 from J; bases not matched to a gene: 9. The length of the CDR3 is 16 residues. The germline gives CDR1 SGHRS, CDR2 YFSETQ.

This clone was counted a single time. DNA of the CDR3: TGTGCCAGCAGCTTAGAGTGGACGGATAATTCACCCCTCCACTTT. This encodes CASSLEWTDNSPLHF. The chain recombines TRBV11-2 with TRBJ1-6; D gene unclear. Trimming took 0 bases from V and 5 from J, leaving 8 bases between them. Germline V gene lookup returns CDR1 SGHAT and CDR2 FQNNGV. The CDR3 is 15 amino acids.